This is a list of T cell receptor beta chains from one sample in a study of blood T cell repertoires in COVID-19. Data came from immunoSEQ multiplex PCR; TCRdb stores just in-frame clones and leaves some out. The table shows approximately 240,000 clones, with more than 75% occurring only once. Sample: peripheral blood. The source is a man between 45 and 60 years old who had recovered from COVID-19. Each CDR3 is given with its conserved first and last residue. The D gene is left open where the match is weak. Expanded clones are given a class, and other clones once, few, many or no size at all.

CDR3 DNA | CDR3 protein | V gene | CDR3 length | J gene | D gene | clone size
TGCGCCAGCAGCTGGGACAGGGGGCAGGGTGGCTACACCTTC | CASSWDRGQGGYTF | TRBV5-1 | 14 | TRBJ1-2 | TRBD1 | once
TGTGCCACCAGCAGGACCTCCGGGACAGGGACCTACAATGAGCAGTTCTTC | CATSRTSGTGTYNEQFF | TRBV15 | 17 | TRBJ2-1 | TRBD1 | -
TGTGCCAGCAGACCAAACGGGACTTCTAATCAGCCCCAGCATTTT | CASRPNGTSNQPQHF | TRBV11-2 | 15 | TRBJ1-5 | - | -
TGTGCCAGCATGAACAGCTTTTTGGTAGAAAGCGGGAGTTACAATGAGCAGTTCTTC | CASMNSFLVESGSYNEQFF | TRBV7-9 | 19 | TRBJ2-1 | TRBD2 | once
TGTGCCAGCAGCCAAGATGCGAGGAGCTCCTACGAGCAGTACTTC | CASSQDARSSYEQYF | TRBV3-1/TRBV3-2 | 15 | TRBJ2-7 | - | many
TGTGCCAGCAGTAATGCGGGGGGTTACCAAGAGACCCAGTACTTC | CASSNAGGYQETQYF | TRBV28 | 15 | TRBJ2-5 | TRBD2 | -
TGTGCCAGCGGCGCCGGACAGGGGCAGAATGAAAAACTGTTTTTT | CASGAGQGQNEKLFF | TRBV28 | 15 | TRBJ1-4 | TRBD1 | -
TGTGCCAGCAGCCATGGGACTAGCGGGAGGGCCGGGGAGACCCAGTACTTC | CASSHGTSGRAGETQYF | TRBV3-1/TRBV3-2 | 17 | TRBJ2-5 | TRBD2 | -
TGCGCCAGCAGCCAAGGCAGGGCGGACACCATATATTTT | CASSQGRADTIYF | TRBV4-1 | 13 | TRBJ1-3 | - | -
TGTGCCAGCAGCCAATTAACAGACCAACTTGAAGCTTTCTTT | CASSQLTDQLEAFF | TRBV4-2 | 14 | TRBJ1-1 | - | many
TGTGCCAGCAGTTTACGCCCGAGCTCCTACAATGAGCAGTTCTTC | CASSLRPSSYNEQFF | TRBV28 | 15 | TRBJ2-1 | - | -
TGCGCCAGCAGCTTGCATGTAAGTAGGGACAGCTTATACGAGCAGTACTTC | CASSLHVSRDSLYEQYF | TRBV5-1 | 17 | TRBJ2-7 | TRBD1 | -
TGTGCCAGCAGCTCCGTTTACTACGAGCAGTACTTC | CASSSVYYEQYF | TRBV7-9 | 12 | TRBJ2-7 | - | -
TGCGCCAGCAGCAGGGGACAGGTTAACAATGAGCAGTTCTTC | CASSRGQVNNEQFF | TRBV5-1 | 14 | TRBJ2-1 | TRBD1 | -
TGTGCCAGCAGCCAAGTGTCCCTAGCGGGGCCCTACAATGAGCAGTTCTTC | CASSQVSLAGPYNEQFF | TRBV14 | 17 | TRBJ2-1 | TRBD2 | few
TGTGCCAGCAGCCCGGGGACTAGCGGAAGATACAATGAGCAGTTCTTC | CASSPGTSGRYNEQFF | TRBV7-2 | 16 | TRBJ2-1 | TRBD2 | -
TGTGCCAGCTCACCAATCACTAGCGGGAGGATCTCCGGGGAGCTGTTTTTT | CASSPITSGRISGELFF | TRBV18 | 17 | TRBJ2-2 | TRBD2 | -
TGCAGTGCTAGTGTAGCGGGAGGGCTCAATGAGCAGTTCTTC | CSASVAGGLNEQFF | TRBV20-1 | 14 | TRBJ2-1 | TRBD2 | -
TGTGCCAGCTCACTCGCGGGAGTCACAGAGACCCAGTACTTC | CASSLAGVTETQYF | TRBV18 | 14 | TRBJ2-5 | TRBD2 | few
TGTGCCTGGAGTTCCACAGGGAACGAGCAGTACTTC | CAWSSTGNEQYF | TRBV30 | 12 | TRBJ2-7 | - | -
TGTGCCAGCTCACCACTAACTGGTGACTACGAGCAGTACTTC | CASSPLTGDYEQYF | TRBV18 | 14 | TRBJ2-7 | - | once
TGTGCCAGCGGCGACTCGTATCTCGATGAGCAGTTCTTC | CASGDSYLDEQFF | TRBV28 | 13 | TRBJ2-1 | - | -
TGTGCCAGCAGCCCCTCCGGGAGGGCCAGCTCCTACAATGAGCAGTTCTTC | CASSPSGRASSYNEQFF | TRBV11-3 | 17 | TRBJ2-1 | TRBD2 | once
TGTGCCAGCAGCCCAGGGGCGCCGAGCTCCTACAATGAGCAGTTCTTC | CASSPGAPSSYNEQFF | TRBV3-1/TRBV3-2 | 16 | TRBJ2-1 | - | few
TGTGCCATCAGGGACAGCAGTAACTATGGCTACACCTTC | CAIRDSSNYGYTF | TRBV10-3 | 13 | TRBJ1-2 | - | -
TGTGCCAGCAGCCATAGCGGGAGAAAGGACAATGAGCAGTTCTTC | CASSHSGRKDNEQFF | TRBV3-1/TRBV3-2 | 15 | TRBJ2-1 | TRBD2 | -